This TCR beta chain appears in the sequencing data of a study of breast tumors, draining lymph nodes, adjacent tissues (TCRdb year 2016). Some background on the complete study: The study compared TCR beta repertoires across tumor, adjacent nontumor tissue and axillary lymph nodes from breast cancer patients. In human breast cancer, the study set out to evaluate how tumor, surrounding tissue and draining lymph node repertoires relate to one another and whether T cells may move between these sites. Here is what the overall study found, with its caveats: Tumor and nontumor tissue repertoires were found to be significantly more similar in luminal-like than in basal-like breast cancer. The conclusion that tumor T cells originate in lymph nodes was framed as consistent with a hypothesis rather than directly demonstrated. The data were considered consistent with the idea that most tumor T cells come from the lymph node and then expand in tumor tissue. Tumor T-cell repertoires showed less diversity than lymph node repertoires and more diversity than nontumor tissue repertoires, and tumor T-cell repertoires showed preferential V and J gene usage.

On this clonotype: There is no known antigen for this receptor. Given a much more abundant clone one base away, this may be a read error.

Sequencing used an Illumina HiSeq 2000. Multiplex PCR amplification was used to build the TCR beta chain libraries. The amplified TCR beta chain products were analyzed by high-throughput sequencing. TCRdb cleaned the public reads at Q25 with fastp, built clones with MiXCR and kept in-frame beta chains. CDR3 protein sequences are deduplicated, and each keeps its most common genes and DNA. The sample has roughly 80,000 distinct CDR3 sequences on record, under 25% of them singletons. 2% to 2.5% of the sample is held by the ten biggest clonotypes. Lymph node samples were obtained from the axillary draining lymph nodes of breast cancer patients. Reading from cysteine to phenylalanine, the CDR3 counts 14 amino acids. Left in the record is the CDR3 DNA by itself, 42 bases read in frame from the first base. The germline V gene encodes CDR1 LNHDA and CDR2 SQIVND (reference sequence).

Sequences were obtained from axillary lymph node tissue. The V gene is TRBV19 and the J gene is TRBJ1-5; 9 of the junction bases match TRBD1. This sequence originates from a female donor with breast cancer. Some clones in this sample may be carry-over from other donors' samples. The sequenced DNA: TGTGCCTGTAGTGTCGACAGGGGGTATCAGCCCCAGCATTTT. This yields the protein CACSVDRGYQPQHF.